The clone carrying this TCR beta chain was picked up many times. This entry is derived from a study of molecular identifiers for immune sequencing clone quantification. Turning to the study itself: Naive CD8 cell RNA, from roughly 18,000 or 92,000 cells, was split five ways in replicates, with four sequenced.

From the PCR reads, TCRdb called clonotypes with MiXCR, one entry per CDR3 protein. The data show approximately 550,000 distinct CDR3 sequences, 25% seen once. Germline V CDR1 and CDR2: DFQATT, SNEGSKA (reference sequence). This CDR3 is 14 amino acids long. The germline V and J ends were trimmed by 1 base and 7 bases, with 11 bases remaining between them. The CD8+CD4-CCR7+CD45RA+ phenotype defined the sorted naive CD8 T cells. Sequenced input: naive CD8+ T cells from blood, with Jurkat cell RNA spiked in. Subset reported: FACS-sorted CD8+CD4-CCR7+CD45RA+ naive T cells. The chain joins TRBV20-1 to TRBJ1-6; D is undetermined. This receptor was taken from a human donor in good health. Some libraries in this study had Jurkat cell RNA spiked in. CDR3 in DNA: TGCAGTGCTAGAGGCTCACAGTGGAATTCACCCCTCCACTTT. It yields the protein CSARGSQWNSPLHF.